One T cell receptor (beta chain) is described in this entry. In the same sample, other DNA sequences code for this CDR3. It was CD45RO-negative cells, positively selected for CCR7, that made up naive CD8 cells, with terminally differentiated effector memory CD45RA+ cells excluded. Only Caucasian adults living in Nashville, Tennessee served as donors. The sample belongs to a study of shared clonotypes between healthy human individuals. Whole-study context: Used for every donor were three CD4 naive, three CD4 memory, two CD8 naive and one CD8 memory plate.

Running of the assay took place at deep level. Sequenced by immunoSEQ multiplex PCR; TCRdb stores in-frame clones only, minus some. The repertoire holds approximately 2,000,000 clones, 90% to 95% seen once, with approximately 1.6% in the top ten. The CDR3 has 13 residues. Germline CDR1 MNHNY, CDR2 SVGAGI (reference sequence). V was trimmed by 0 bases and J by 2 bases, leaving 4 bases between them. The V call is TRBV6-6, the J call TRBJ1-1; D gene unclear. This receptor was obtained from a man aged 18 to 29 in good health. Some clones in this sample may be carry-over from other donors' samples. The sequenced sample consisted of naive CD8+ T cells from PBMCs. For the CDR3, the DNA is TGTGCCAGCAGTTACTCGCTAAACACTGAAGCTTTCTTT. Translation gives CASSYSLNTEAFF.